The clone carrying this T cell receptor beta chain was seen many times. The antigen is unknown. Read data end 3 residues before the CDR3 end; the end is taken from the germline J gene. The V end lost 4 bases, the J end lost 6 bases, and 13 bases lay between the germline ends. Germline V gene data show CDR1 as SGHNT and CDR2 as YENEEA. The CDR3 runs to 14 residues. This sample was included in a study of T cell clonality in common variable immunodeficiency. Control and CVID samples contributed equal amounts of genomic DNA. Assay: immunoSEQ multiplex PCR; the TCRdb copy retains only in-frame clones and omits some. This sample carries roughly 40,000 clones and no singletons, and 2.8% goes to the top ten. Blood samples were heparinized, 5 to 8 ml per donor. Study observations and caveats: CVID subjects showed higher TCRbeta clonality than healthy controls. Common variable immunodeficiency TCR beta sequences reportedly had fewer deletions and N-nucleotide insertions.

Source material: peripheral blood mononuclear cells. The sequence derives from a person aged 18 to 75 in good health. V is TRBV11-3 and J is TRBJ2-1; tentative D call: TRBD1 (6 bases). The CDR3 sequence: CASSSARTVNEQFF. The DNA read from the CDR3 is TGTGCCAGCAGCTCTGCTAGGACAGTCAATGAG. The variable domain in full, with the rest retrieved from reference TRBV11-3 and TRBJ2-1, is EAGVVQSPRYKIIEKKQPVAFWCNPISGHNTLYWYLQNLGQGPELLIRYENEEAVDDSQLPKDRFSAERLKGVDSTLKIQPAELGDSAVYLCASSSARTVNEQFFGPGTRLTVL.